One and the same sample provided the 20 T cell receptor beta chains below, sequenced in a study of blood T cell repertoires in COVID-19. Libraries were prepared by immunoSEQ multiplex PCR; TCRdb keeps only in-frame clonotypes and omits some of them. The sample includes 250,000 to 300,000 clones, over 85% seen only once; the top ten take 8.5% to 14%. Sequencing used peripheral blood. Receptor source: a young woman with COVID-19, enrolled during active disease.

This chain links TRBV7-2 with TRBJ2-3, with no clear D. This CDR3 is 12 amino acids long. CDR1 and CDR2 from the germline V gene are SGHTA and FQGNSA. V gave up 4 bases and J gave up 4 bases, with 6 bases separating them. CDR3 nucleotides: TGTGCCAGCAGCTCAAGAGCAGATACGCAGTATTTT. This gives the protein CASSSRADTQYF.

The genes are TRBV6-6 and TRBJ1-1; TRBD1 is a possible D gene (6 bases). Germline-derived CDR1 and CDR2 are MNHNY and SVGAGI (reference sequence). V was pared by 8 bases and J by 4 bases, with 17 bases between. The CDR3 loop spans 14 amino acids. CDR3 loop: CASYSMGAATEAFF. In DNA form, the CDR3 reads TGTGCCAGCTACTCGATGGGGGCGGCCACTGAAGCTTTCTTT.

The chain recombines TRBV28 with TRBJ1-2; 9 positions agree with TRBD1. V dropped 5 bases and J dropped 8; count of bases not matched to a gene: 12. Germline V gives CDR1 MDHEN, CDR2 SYDVKM. The CDR3 runs 15 residues. CDR3 nucleotides: TGTGCCAGCAGTCCCCCCAGGGACAGGGAGTTAGGCTACACCTTC. It encodes CASSPPRDRELGYTF.

The gene calls are TRBV4-1 and TRBJ2-7; TRBD2 matches at 12 bases. The V gene end was trimmed by 4 bases and the J gene end by 3 bases; junction bases not matched to a gene: 10. This CDR3 comprises 17 residues. CDR1 is MGHRA and CDR2 is YSYEKL in the germline V gene. CDR3 nucleotide sequence: TGCGCCAGCAGCCTAAGGACTAGCGGGATTTCTGTCTACGAGCAGTACTTC. Residues: CASSLRTSGISVYEQYF.

J is TRBJ1-5 and V is TRBV12-2; no check of the table's D call, TRBD1, against the DNA was made. TRBV12-2 constitutes a pseudogene. The CDR3 has 15 amino acids. The CDR3 spells CASRSMGTRNQPQHF. DNA for the CDR3: TGTGCAAGTCGCTCGATGGGGACAAGAAATCAGCCCCAGCATTTT.

The chain couples TRBV19 to TRBJ1-5; D is unclear. This CDR3 comprises 13 residues. V lost 5 bases, J lost 6 bases, and 11 bases lay in between. CDR1 and CDR2 (germline): LNHDA, SQIVND (reference sequence). In DNA, the CDR3 is TGTGCCAGTAGTCCAGGAGGCTTTCAGCCCCAGCATTTT. Protein product: CASSPGGFQPQHF. The whole variable domain, filled in from reference TRBV19 and TRBJ1-5, reads DGGITQSPKYLFRKEGQNVTLSCEQNLNHDAMYWYRQDPGQGLRLIYYSQIVNDFQKGDIAEGYSVSREKKESFPLTVTSAQKNPTAFYLCASSPGGFQPQHFGDGTRLSIL.

The gene calls are TRBV7-9 and TRBJ1-1; D not certain. V lost 5 bases and J 10 bases, leaving 5 bases between the germline ends. Germline assignment: CDR1 SEHNR and CDR2 FQNEAQ (reference sequence). This CDR3 has 9 amino acids. CDR3 sequence: CASSTRAFF. CDR3 nucleotides: TGTGCCAGCAGCACTAGAGCTTTCTTT. The whole variable domain, remainder taken from reference TRBV7-9 and TRBJ1-1, is DTGVSQNPRHKITKRGQNVTFRCDPISEHNRLYWYRQTLGQGPEFLTYFQNEAQLEKSRLLSDRFSAERPKGSFSTLEIQRTEQGDSAMYLCASSTRAFFGQGTRLTVV.

The rearrangement links TRBV29-1 to TRBJ2-2; perhaps TRBD2 as D (5 bases). Deletions cut 0 bases from V and 2 bases from J, with 7 bases between. The germline CDR1 and CDR2 sequences are SQVTM and ANQGSEA. The CDR3 is 14 amino acids. CDR3 sequence reads: CSVEDEGNTGELFF. The CDR3 nucleotides are TGCAGCGTTGAAGATGAGGGAAACACCGGGGAGCTGTTTTTT.

The chain recombines TRBV9 with TRBJ1-4, with 8 bases identical to TRBD1. V was clipped by 3 bases and J by 5 bases; unmatched bases: 3. The CDR3 consists of 14 residues. The V gene's germline CDR1 is SGDLS and CDR2 YYNGEE. This chain's CDR3 is CASSGRQGNEKLFF. The CDR3 DNA sequence: TGTGCCAGCAGCGGAAGACAGGGGAATGAAAAACTGTTTTTT.

Concerning this clone itself: This sample also contains other DNA sequences that code for the same CDR3. The chain links TRBV6-5 to TRBJ1-2, with 7 bases identical to TRBD1. Germline-derived CDR1 and CDR2 are MNHEY and SVGAGI. This CDR3 comprises 11 residues. With V trimmed by 8 bases and J by 5 bases, 2 bases remained unmatched. The CDR3 DNA is TGTGCCAGCGGCAGGGGGTATGGCTACACCTTC. Encoded protein: CASGRGYGYTF.

With regard to this clone: This sample also contains other DNA sequences that code for the same CDR3. The chain has TRBV19 and TRBJ2-7; a weak D match, TRBD1 (6 bases). In germline, CDR1 is LNHDA, CDR2 SQIVND (reference sequence). The CDR3 is 11 residues long. Between the trimmed V and J ends, which lost 9 bases and 4 bases, there was a span of 10 bases. The CDR3 spells CASRGGYEQYF. For the CDR3, the DNA is TGTGCCAGCAGGGGCGGTTACGAGCAGTACTTC.

The CDR3, as DNA: TGTGCCAGCAGTTATAGGGGGGGTTTGGACTATGGCTACACCTTC. Its translation is CASSYRGGLDYGYTF. The rearrangement uses TRBV6-5 and TRBJ1-2, with D tentatively TRBD1 (6 bases). The CDR3 contains 15 residues. Trimming left V 3 bases short and J 3 bases short, with 14 bases between. CDR1 and CDR2 from the germline V gene are MNHEY and SVGAGI.

This chain connects TRBV4-1 to TRBJ1-2; D gene ambiguous. This CDR3 spans 14 amino acids. Germline V gene sequence: CDR1 MGHRA, CDR2 YSYEKL. Between the trimmed V and J ends, which lost 1 base and 0 bases, there was a span of 6 bases. CDR3 bases: TGCGCCAGCAGCCAAGGAATAGCTAACTATGGCTACACCTTC. Its protein is CASSQGIANYGYTF.

The J gene is TRBJ1-5, the V gene TRBV7-8; TRBD1 might be the D (5 bases). V was clipped by 0 bases and J by 4 bases, with 10 bases between them. This CDR3 has 15 amino acids. The germline V gene encodes CDR1 SGHVS and CDR2 FQNEAQ. CDR3 region: CASSLAAGRNQPQHF. The CDR3, as DNA: TGTGCCAGCAGCTTAGCTGCAGGGAGGAATCAGCCCCAGCATTTT. Full variable domain (remainder filled in from reference TRBV7-8 and TRBJ1-5): GAGVSQSPRYKVAKRGQDVALRCDPISGHVSLFWYQQALGQGPEFLTYFQNEAQLDKSGLPSDRFFAERPEGSVSTLKIQRTQQEDSAVYLCASSLAAGRNQPQHFGDGTRLSIL.

The chain carries TRBV4-1 and TRBJ1-1, with D unresolved. CDR3 length: 14 amino acids. The germline CDR1 and CDR2 sequences are MGHRA and YSYEKL. The germline V and J ends were trimmed by 1 base and 8 bases, with 14 bases remaining between them. The CDR3 sequence: CASSQGLGETEAFF. The DNA for the CDR3 is TGCGCCAGCAGCCAAGGTCTCGGGGAAACCGAAGCTTTCTTT.

The gene calls are TRBV6-6 and TRBJ1-1, with D possibly TRBD1 on 6 matching bases. Per the germline V gene, CDR1 is MNHNY and CDR2 is SVGAGI (reference sequence). The V end lost 8 bases, the J end lost 0 bases, and 16 bases lay between the germline ends. The CDR3 spans 15 residues. This CDR3 reads CASGKGGRMNTEAFF. DNA of the CDR3: TGTGCCAGCGGGAAGGGGGGGCGCATGAACACTGAAGCTTTCTTT.

The V gene is TRBV9, the J gene TRBJ1-2, with 7 bases matching TRBD1. Germline V gene data show CDR1 as SGDLS and CDR2 as YYNGEE. Trimming removed 5 bases from V and 7 bases from J; junction bases left unmatched: 8. The CDR3 covers 13 residues. Here the CDR3 DNA reads TGTGCCAGCAGAAAGGAGGGGGCGCCTGGCTACACCTTC. Its translation is CASRKEGAPGYTF.

This clone was counted ten times or more. The rearrangement joins TRBV5-4 to TRBJ1-6; D uncertain. V was shortened by 4 bases and J by 2 bases, with 10 bases between the two germline ends. This CDR3 region has 15 residues. In germline, CDR1 is SGHNT, CDR2 YYREEE (reference sequence). The CDR3 DNA reads as TGTGCCAGCAGCCCCGGGAGCACCTATAATTCACCCCTCCACTTT. It yields the protein CASSPGSTYNSPLHF.

The chain couples TRBV19 to TRBJ2-7; 8 nucleotides agree with TRBD1. Unmatched junction bases numbered 5, after V lost 5 bases and J lost 2 bases. CDR1 and CDR2 (germline): LNHDA, SQIVND (reference sequence). The CDR3 is 14 residues long. CDR3 sequence (DNA): TGTGCCAGTAGTGTAACAGGGGGTGCCTACGAGCAGTACTTC. Translating gives CASSVTGGAYEQYF.

This clone turned up a few times. The chain carries TRBV7-9 and TRBJ1-2, with D possibly TRBD1 on 6 matching bases. Germline CDR1 reads SEHNR; CDR2 reads FQNEAQ (reference sequence). V was trimmed by 1 base and J by 4 bases, leaving 16 bases between them. The CDR3 has 16 residues. The chain's CDR3 is CASSLERGGDRYGYTF. The DNA of the CDR3 is TGTGCCAGCAGCTTAGAACGAGGGGGGGATCGCTATGGCTACACCTTC. Drawing the rest from reference TRBV7-9 and TRBJ1-2, the complete variable domain is DTGVSQNPRHKITKRGQNVTFRCDPISEHNRLYWYRQTLGQGPEFLTYFQNEAQLEKSRLLSDRFSAERPKGSFSTLEIQRTEQGDSAMYLCASSLERGGDRYGYTFGSGTRLTVV.